One and the same sample provided the 11 T cell receptor beta chains below, sequenced in a study of T cell responses to AZD1222 COVID-19 vaccine. Assay used: immunoSEQ multiplex PCR; TCRdb lists only in-frame clones, some missing. The sample shows 45,000 or so clones, 83% of them seen only once. The input for sequencing was peripheral blood, taken on day 0 of AZD1222 vaccination. These receptor sequences come from an adult in good health.

The chain couples TRBV7-3 to TRBJ2-2; 7 bases map to TRBD1. V dropped 5 bases and J dropped 1; count of bases not matched to a gene: 7. The germline gives CDR1 SGHTA, CDR2 FQGTGA. CDR3 length equals 16 residues. CDR3 loop: CASSPSGTENTGELFF. DNA of the CDR3: TGTGCCAGCAGCCCCTCTGGGACAGAGAACACCGGGGAGCTGTTTTTT.

The chain couples TRBV2 to TRBJ1-1; D not certain. This CDR3 is built from 13 residues. In germline, CDR1 is SNHLY, CDR2 FYNNEI. Trimming removed 4 bases at V and 0 bases at J, with 6 bases between. Here the CDR3 DNA reads TGTGCCAGCAGTGGGGATTTGAACACTGAAGCTTTCTTT. This gives the protein CASSGDLNTEAFF. Looking up the rest from reference TRBV2 and TRBJ1-1 gives the full variable domain: EPEVTQTPSHQVTQMGQEVILRCVPISNHLYFYWYRQILGQKVEFLVSFYNNEISEKSEIFDDQFSVERPDGSNFTLKIRSTKLEDSAMYFCASSGDLNTEAFFGQGTRLTVV.

The rearrangement joins TRBV4-2 to TRBJ1-5, with D possibly TRBD1 on 6 matching bases. Per the germline V gene, CDR1 is LGHNA and CDR2 is YNFKEQ. The CDR3 covers 15 residues. Trimming removed 3 bases from V and 1 base from J, with 10 bases in between. CDR3 sequence: CASSQADRSNQPQHF. Here the CDR3 DNA reads TGTGCCAGCAGCCAGGCTGACAGGAGCAATCAGCCCCAGCATTTT.

The CDR3: CAIRDSLNEKLFF. CDR3 DNA: TGTGCCATCAGGGACAGCTTGAATGAAAAACTGTTTTTT. The rearrangement links TRBV10-3 to TRBJ1-4, with D tentatively TRBD1 (6 bases). The CDR3 length is 13 residues. The germline CDR1 and CDR2 sequences are ENHRY and SYGVKD. The V end lost 6 bases, the J end lost 5 bases, and 10 bases lay between the germline ends.

The chain combines TRBV4-1 with TRBJ2-3, with 7 bases matching TRBD2. V was clipped by 2 bases and J by 6 bases; unmatched bases: 8. There are 15 residues in the CDR3. CDR1 is MGHRA, CDR2 YSYEKL, per germline. This CDR3 reads CASSQSGTTGDTQYF. The CDR3 bases are TGCGCCAGCAGCCAATCCGGGACTACCGGGGATACGCAGTATTTT.

This chain uses TRBV5-1 with TRBJ2-1; 10 bases are shared with TRBD2. Trimming at V came to 0 bases and at J to 6 bases, leaving 3 bases not matched to a gene. Germline-derived CDR1 and CDR2 are SGHRS and YFSETQ. The CDR3 covers 15 residues. In DNA, the CDR3 is TGCGCCAGCAGCTTGGCACTAGCGGGGCCCAATGAGCAGTTCTTC. It encodes CASSLALAGPNEQFF.

The chain joins TRBV28 to TRBJ1-6, with a tentative D call TRBD1 (5 bases). Germline V gene data show CDR1 as MDHEN and CDR2 as SYDVKM. Deletions cut 2 bases from V and 0 bases from J, with 20 bases between. The CDR3 covers 20 residues. For the CDR3, the DNA is TGTGCCAGCAGTTTAGGGACCCAATATGGGGGAAGCTCCTATAATTCACCCCTCCACTTT. Protein product: CASSLGTQYGGSSYNSPLHF.

The V gene is TRBV3-1 (or the pseudogene TRBV3-2), the J gene TRBJ1-3; the D is unclear. CDR1 LGHDT and CDR2 YNNKEL come from the germline V gene (reference sequence). Trimming pared 7 bases from V and 4 bases from J, leaving 14 bases between. The CDR3 is 14 residues long. DNA of the CDR3: TGTGCCAGCACCAGCTTCGGGCGCGGAAACACCATATATTTT. Protein sequence: CASTSFGRGNTIYF.

The CDR3 DNA is TGTGCCAGCAGTTCCGAGAGCGGACAGGGCTTCTCCTACGAGCAGTACTTC. Amino acid sequence: CASSSESGQGFSYEQYF. This chain connects TRBV6-2 or TRBV6-3 to TRBJ2-7; 8 nucleotides line up with TRBD1. This CDR3 has 17 amino acids. CDR1 is MNHEY and CDR2 is SVGEGT in the germline V gene. Trimming took 4 bases from V and 0 from J; bases not matched to a gene: 11.

J is TRBJ2-7 and V is TRBV5-1; possibly TRBD2 for D (5 bases). The CDR3 is 13 residues long. V lost 0 bases and J lost 3, with 7 bases in between. Germline V gene lookup returns CDR1 SGHRS and CDR2 YFSETQ. CDR3 sequence reads: CASSLVRGYEQYF. The CDR3 DNA reads as TGCGCCAGCAGCTTGGTTCGGGGCTACGAGCAGTACTTC.

V and J are TRBV11-2 and TRBJ2-5, with TRBD1 identical over 9 bases. Trimming took 3 bases from V and 0 from J; bases not matched to a gene: 8. The CDR3 has 17 residues. CDR1 SGHAT and CDR2 FQNNGV come from the germline V gene. CDR3 sequence (DNA): TGTGCCAGCAGCTTTTTGGCTGACAGGGGGTACCAAGAGACCCAGTACTTC. It is translated as CASSFLADRGYQETQYF.